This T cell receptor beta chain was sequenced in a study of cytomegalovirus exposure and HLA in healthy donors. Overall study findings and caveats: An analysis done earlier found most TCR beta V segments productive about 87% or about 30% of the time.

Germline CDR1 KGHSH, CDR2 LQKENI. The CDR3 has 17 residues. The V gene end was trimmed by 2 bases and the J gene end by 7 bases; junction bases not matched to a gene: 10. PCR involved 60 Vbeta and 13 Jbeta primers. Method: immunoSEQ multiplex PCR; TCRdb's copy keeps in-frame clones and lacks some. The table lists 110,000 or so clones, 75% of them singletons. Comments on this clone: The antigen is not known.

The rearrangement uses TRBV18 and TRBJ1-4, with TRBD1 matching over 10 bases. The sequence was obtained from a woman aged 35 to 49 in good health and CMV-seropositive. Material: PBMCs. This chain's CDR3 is CASSPIIFRDRGEKLFF. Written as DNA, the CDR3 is TGTGCCAGCTCACCAATAATTTTCCGGGACAGGGGTGAAAAACTGTTTTTT.